The 6 T cell receptor beta chains in this list originate from one sample, sequenced in a study of blood T cells in healthy people across ages. Then a second PCR, running roughly 7 to 11 cycles, was carried out with a sample-barcoded 5' primer and a J-beta primer mix. MiXCR was run by TCRdb on the 5' RACE reads, yielding one entry per CDR3 protein. The profile shows about 590,000 distinct CDR3 sequences, roughly 30% of them singletons. Sequenced: blood. The receptors here all came from an elderly woman in good health.

In its sample, this clonotype was seen a few times. The V call is TRBV7-8, the J call TRBJ1-3; D unclear. The CDR3 spans 13 residues. From germline, CDR1 is SGHVS and CDR2 FQNEAQ. Trimming took 1 base from V and 4 from J, leaving 5 bases between them. The CDR3 DNA reads as TGTGCCAGCAGCTTAGGTGTCGGAAACACCATATATTTT. It codes for CASSLGVGNTIYF.

In regard to this clonotype: A read error may explain this, as a much larger clone is one base away. V gene TRBV5-6 combines with J gene TRBJ2-1; a possible D gene is TRBD1 (6 bases). The DNA end favors TRBJ2-7, so the J call may be wrong. Germline CDR1 SGHDT, CDR2 YYEEEE. This CDR3 comprises 15 residues. The CDR3: CASSLDQGKYNEQYF. The CDR3 DNA follows: TGTGCCAGCAGCTTGGATCAGGGGAAATACAATGAGCAGTACTTC.

The rearrangement links TRBV19 to TRBJ2-1; TRBD1 might be the D (6 bases). The V end was cut by 6 bases, the J end by 2 bases, with 17 bases between. The CDR3 has 16 amino acids. From germline, CDR1 is LNHDA and CDR2 SQIVND (reference sequence). CDR3 in DNA: TGTGCCAGTAGCGATACAGGGTGGGGCACCTACAATGAGCAGTTCTTC. Its protein product is CASSDTGWGTYNEQFF.

About this clonotype itself: This could be a read error, since a much larger clone is one nucleotide away. The V gene is TRBV20-1, the J gene TRBJ2-7, with D uncertain. The CDR3 runs to 14 residues. Germline V gene data show CDR1 as DFQATT and CDR2 as SNEGSKA (reference sequence). V was shortened by 7 bases and J by 5 bases, with 21 bases between the two germline ends. DNA for the CDR3: TGCAGTGGGGCGGCCCACCGGCAGGCGCACGAGCAGTACTTC. This sequence encodes CSGAAHRQAHEQYF.

The V gene is TRBV7-3, the J gene TRBJ2-1, with TRBD2 as a possible D gene (7 bases). The CDR3 runs to 16 residues. Germline values: CDR1 SGHTA, CDR2 FQGTGA. V was trimmed by 5 bases and J by 7 bases, leaving 21 bases between them. The CDR3 protein is CASSPRGGRNRNEQFF. The DNA of the CDR3 is TGTGCCAGCAGCCCAAGGGGGGGCCGAAACAGGAATGAGCAGTTCTTC.

At least ten counts were recorded for this clonotype. The chain is built from TRBV18 and TRBJ2-1; TRBD1 agrees at 12 bases. Trimming took 6 bases from V and 4 from J; bases not matched to a gene: 10. This CDR3 is 17 amino acids long. Germline assignment: CDR1 KGHSH and CDR2 LQKENI. CDR3 DNA: TGTGCCAGCTCTACCGGGACAGGGGGCGTAGGATACAATGAGCAGTTCTTC. Translated: CASSTGTGGVGYNEQFF.